This T cell receptor beta chain comes out of a study of blood T cell repertoires in COVID-19. Whole-study context: The samples span acute and convalescent COVID-19 from the United States, Italy and Spain. T cells, B-cell-depleted T cells, or PBMCs supplied cDNA or gDNA.

V lost 0 bases and J lost 9, with 28 bases in between. This CDR3 comprises 19 residues. From germline, CDR1 is SGDLS and CDR2 YYNGEE. This clone was recorded once. The authors' processing: Counts of nucleated cells, estimated from reference gene primer amplification, were obtained. Sequencing used immunoSEQ multiplex PCR; TCRdb keeps in-frame clones, though not all of them. V and J calls and clone size come straight from that table; D and trimming were deduced from the DNA. The sample shows over 15,000 clones, around 83% of them seen only once. The specimen was peripheral blood. V usage is TRBV9 and J usage is TRBJ2-1; the D gene is possibly TRBD1 (5 bases). The receptor's source is a man between 70 and 80 years old with acute or convalescent COVID-19. The CDR3 here is CASSVDYRLTEHYLGEQFF. CDR3 sequence (DNA): TGTGCCAGCAGCGTAGATTATCGGTTGACAGAACACTATTTGGGTGAGCAGTTCTTC.